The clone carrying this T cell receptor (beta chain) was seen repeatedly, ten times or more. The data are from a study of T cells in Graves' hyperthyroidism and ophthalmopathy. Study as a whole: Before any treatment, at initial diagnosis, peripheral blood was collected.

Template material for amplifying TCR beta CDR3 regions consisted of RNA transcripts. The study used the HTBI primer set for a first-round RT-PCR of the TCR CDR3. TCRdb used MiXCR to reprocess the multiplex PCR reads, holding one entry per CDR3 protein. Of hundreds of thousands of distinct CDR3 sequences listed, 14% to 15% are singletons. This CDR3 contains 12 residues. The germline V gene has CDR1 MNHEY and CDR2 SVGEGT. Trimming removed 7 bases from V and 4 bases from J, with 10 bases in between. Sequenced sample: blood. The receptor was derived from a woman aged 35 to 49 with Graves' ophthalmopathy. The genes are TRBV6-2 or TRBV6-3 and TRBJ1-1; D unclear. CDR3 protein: CASKRQSTEAFF. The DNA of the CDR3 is TGTGCCAGCAAAAGGCAGTCCACTGAAGCTTTCTTT.